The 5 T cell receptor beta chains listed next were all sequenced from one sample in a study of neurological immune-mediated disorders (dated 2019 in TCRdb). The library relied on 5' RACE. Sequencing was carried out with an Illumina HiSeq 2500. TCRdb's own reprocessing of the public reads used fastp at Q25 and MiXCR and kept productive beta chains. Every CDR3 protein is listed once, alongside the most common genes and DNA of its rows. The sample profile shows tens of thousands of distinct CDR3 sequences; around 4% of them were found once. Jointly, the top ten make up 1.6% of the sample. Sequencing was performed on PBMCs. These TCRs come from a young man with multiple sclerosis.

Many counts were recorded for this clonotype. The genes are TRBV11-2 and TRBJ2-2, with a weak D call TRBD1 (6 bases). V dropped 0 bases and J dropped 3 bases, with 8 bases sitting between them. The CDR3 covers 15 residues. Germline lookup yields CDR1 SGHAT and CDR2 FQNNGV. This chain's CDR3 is CASSLDRGDTGELFF. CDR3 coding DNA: TGTGCCAGCAGCTTAGACAGGGGTGACACCGGGGAGCTGTTTTTT.

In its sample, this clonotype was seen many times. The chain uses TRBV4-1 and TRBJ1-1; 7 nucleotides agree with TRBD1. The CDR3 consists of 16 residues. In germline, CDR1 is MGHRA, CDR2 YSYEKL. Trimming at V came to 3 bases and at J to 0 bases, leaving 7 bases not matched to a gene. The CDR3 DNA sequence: TGCGCCAGCAGCCACAGACAGGGCCGAATGAACACTGAAGCTTTCTTT. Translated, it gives CASSHRQGRMNTEAFF.

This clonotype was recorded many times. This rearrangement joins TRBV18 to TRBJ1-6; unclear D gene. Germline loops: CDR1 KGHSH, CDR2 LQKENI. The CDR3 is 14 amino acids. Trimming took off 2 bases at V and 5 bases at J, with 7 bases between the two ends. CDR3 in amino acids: CASSPGPDNSPLHF. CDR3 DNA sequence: TGTGCCAGCTCACCAGGGCCCGATAATTCACCCCTCCACTTT.

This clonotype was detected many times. CDR3 coding DNA: TGCGCCAGCAGCTTGTGGACATCGAACACTGAAGCTTTCTTT. Its translation: CASSLWTSNTEAFF. V usage is TRBV5-1 and J usage is TRBJ1-1; a possible D gene is TRBD1 (5 bases). The length of the CDR3 is 14 residues. V gave up 1 base and J gave up 1 base, with 8 bases separating them. Germline V gene sequence: CDR1 SGHRS, CDR2 YFSETQ.

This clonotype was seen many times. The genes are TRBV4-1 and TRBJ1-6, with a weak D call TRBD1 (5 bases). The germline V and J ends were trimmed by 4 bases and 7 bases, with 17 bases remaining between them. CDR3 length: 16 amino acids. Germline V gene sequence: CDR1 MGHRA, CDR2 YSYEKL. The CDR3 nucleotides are TGCGCCAGCAGCCCCCAAGCGGGGGAACCAAATTCACCCCTCCACTTT. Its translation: CASSPQAGEPNSPLHF.